The next 3 T cell receptor beta chains were all read from a single sample in a study of blood T cell repertoires in COVID-19. Sequenced by immunoSEQ multiplex PCR; TCRdb stores in-frame clones only, minus some. Among 650,000 to 800,000 clones listed, approximately 90% were seen once. Sequenced: peripheral blood. These receptors originate from a woman aged 18 to 35 with acute or convalescent COVID-19.

A word on this clone: Other DNA sequences from this sample encode an identical CDR3 as well. The genes are TRBV6-5 and TRBJ1-2; D remains ambiguous. Germline V CDR1 and CDR2: MNHEY, SVGAGI. V was cut by 5 bases and J by 1 base, with 11 bases left in between. The CDR3 covers 14 residues. The CDR3 here is CASSRTGFNYGYTF. DNA of the CDR3: TGTGCCAGCAGTAGGACGGGATTTAACTATGGCTACACCTTC.

CDR3 amino acids: CSVVTSKTWYSYEQYF. In nucleotides, the CDR3 is TGCAGCGTTGTCACCTCTAAGACTTGGTACTCCTACGAGCAGTACTTC. This chain uses TRBV29-1 with TRBJ2-7; D call uncertain. The CDR3 totals 16 residues. CDR1 is SQVTM, CDR2 ANQGSEA, per germline. V was cut by 4 bases and J by 0 bases, with 19 bases left in between.

The chain employs TRBV2 and TRBJ2-3; 9 nucleotides line up with TRBD1. The CDR3 loop spans 14 amino acids. V dropped 6 bases and J dropped 4; count of bases not matched to a gene: 5. Germline CDR1 is SNHLY and CDR2 is FYNNEI. CDR3 nucleotides: TGTGCCAGCAGGGACGACAGGGGGGCAGATACGCAGTATTTT. As protein: CASRDDRGADTQYF.